This T cell receptor beta chain is from a study of vaccination effects on CD4 cells after COVID-19. Study background: Two doses of either BNT162b2 or mRNA-1273 were given to each participant. Sample provision by two convalescent patients occurred 16 days and one week before vaccination.

After expansion with viral peptide pools in the ViraFEST assay, antigen-specific CD4+ T cells were sequenced. An approximately 10-day culture period preceded the isolation of CD4+ T cells. Sometime from March through December 2020, the person acquired a SARS-CoV-2 infection that PCR confirmed. In culture with around 10 IU/ml IL-2 and roughly 9.7 ug/ml peptides, PBMC were grown at roughly 2 million per well. Stimulation with an HIV-1 Nef peptide pool defined the negative control culture. This table comes from immunoSEQ multiplex PCR, and its TCRdb copy is limited to in-frame clones, with some not included. This repertoire shows around 53,000 clones, around 80% found once; its top ten account for around 5.5%. Trimming shortened V by 6 bases and J by 15 bases, and 23 bases separated the two germline ends. The CDR3 length is 14 residues. Germline V gene sequence: CDR1 MNHEY, CDR2 SVGAGI. On this clone: Its antigen is not known.

The chain recombines TRBV6-5 with TRBJ1-4; D unresolved. This receptor was obtained from a human donor who had a prior SARS-CoV-2 infection. This specimen consisted of CD4+ T cells from PBMCs cultured with HIV peptides, obtained before COVID-19 vaccination. Described subset: HIV-1 Nef peptide pool negative control/reference culture. CDR3 protein: CASSPDGLTKNLFF. Written as DNA, the CDR3 is TGTGCCAGCAGCCCCGACGGTTTGACGAAAAACTTGTTTTTT.